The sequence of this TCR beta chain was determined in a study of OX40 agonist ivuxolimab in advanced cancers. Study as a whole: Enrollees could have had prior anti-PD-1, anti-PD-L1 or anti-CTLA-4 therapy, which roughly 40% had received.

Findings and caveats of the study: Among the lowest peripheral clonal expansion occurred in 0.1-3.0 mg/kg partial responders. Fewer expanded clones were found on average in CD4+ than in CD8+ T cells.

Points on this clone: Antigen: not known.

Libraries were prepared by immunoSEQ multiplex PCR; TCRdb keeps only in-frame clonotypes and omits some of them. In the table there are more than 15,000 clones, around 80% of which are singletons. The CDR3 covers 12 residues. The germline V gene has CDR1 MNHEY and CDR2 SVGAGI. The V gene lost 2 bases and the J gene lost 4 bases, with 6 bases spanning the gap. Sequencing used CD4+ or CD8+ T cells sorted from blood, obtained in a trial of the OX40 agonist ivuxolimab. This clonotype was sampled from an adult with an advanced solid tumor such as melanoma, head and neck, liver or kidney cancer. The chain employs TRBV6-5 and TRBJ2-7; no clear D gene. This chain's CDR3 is CASSYGEYEQYF. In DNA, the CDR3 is TGTGCCAGCAGTTACGGGGAATACGAGCAGTACTTC.